A selection of T cell receptor beta chains follows, all from one sample in a study of cytomegalovirus exposure and HLA in healthy donors. Libraries were prepared by immunoSEQ multiplex PCR; TCRdb keeps only in-frame clonotypes and omits some of them. Among fewer than 150,000 clones listed, over 80% were seen once. Sample: PBMCs. These receptors were taken from a man aged 50-60 years in good health and CMV-seronegative. Each CDR3 is given with its conserved first and last residue. The order of the fields is clone size, V gene, J gene, D gene, CDR3 length, CDR3 DNA, CDR3 protein. D genes are given only for firm matches. Expanded clones get a size class; other rows say once, few or many, or leave the size out.

-	TRBV5-5	TRBJ1-1	-	14	TGTGCCAGCAGCCTGGCCCGGGGGAAAGCGGGAGCTTTCTTT	CASSLARGKAGAFF
-	TRBV21-1	TRBJ2-2	-	17	TGTGCCAGCAGCCACTCCCCGGGACAGGGTAACACCGGGGAGCTGTTTTTT	CASSHSPGQGNTGELFF
-	TRBV29-1	TRBJ1-2	-	13	TGCAGCGTTGGCGGGACTAATAACTATGGCTACACCTTC	CSVGGTNNYGYTF
-	TRBV7-9	TRBJ2-7	-	14	TGTGCCAGCAGCCCCCCCAGATTCTCCTACGAGCAGTACTTC	CASSPPRFSYEQYF
few	TRBV4-3	TRBJ2-5	-	14	TGCGCCAGCAGCCAAGGCGGAGACCAAGAGACCCAGTACTTC	CASSQGGDQETQYF
-	TRBV28	TRBJ1-6	-	14	TGTGCCAGCAGTTTCGGGAGTCCCAAATCACCCCTCCACTTT	CASSFGSPKSPLHF
-	TRBV7-2	TRBJ2-6	-	12	TGTGCCACCCCGTCTGGGGCCAACGTCCTGACTTTC	CATPSGANVLTF
-	TRBV28	TRBJ2-5	-	15	TGTGCCAGCAGTCTACCCGAGGCGGGCCAAGAGACCCAGTACTTC	CASSLPEAGQETQYF
-	TRBV5-4	TRBJ2-3	TRBD2	15	TGTGCCAGTCGGACTAGCGGGTTAAGCACAGATACGCAGTATTTT	CASRTSGLSTDTQYF
-	TRBV7-8	TRBJ2-2	-	15	TGTGCCAGCAGCTTGAGACTCCCTGGTCTCGGGGAGCTGTTTTTT	CASSLRLPGLGELFF
-	TRBV9	TRBJ2-3	TRBD2	17	TGTGCCAGCAGCGGTGGGACTAGCGGGAGGGCGAAAGATACGCAGTATTTT	CASSGGTSGRAKDTQYF
-	TRBV10-3	TRBJ1-4	-	14	TGTGCCATCAGTGAGTCGGGAGTTGACGAAAAACTGTTTTTT	CAISESGVDEKLFF
-	TRBV14	TRBJ2-3	TRBD2	17	TGTGCCAGCAGCCACGCACGGACTAGCGGGGGCACAGATACGCAGTATTTT	CASSHARTSGGTDTQYF
-	TRBV14	TRBJ2-2	TRBD2	16	TGTGCCAGCAGCCAACACCTAGCGGAGCTCACCGGGGAGCTGTTTTTT	CASSQHLAELTGELFF
-	TRBV5-8	TRBJ2-5	TRBD1	17	TGTGCCAGCAGCCCCTTTGGACAGGGGAAGGGAAAAGAGACCCAGTACTTC	CASSPFGQGKGKETQYF
-	TRBV11-2	TRBJ2-7	-	11	TGTGCCAGCAGCTCACTATACGAGCAGTACTTC	CASSSLYEQYF
-	TRBV9	TRBJ2-3	-	16	TGTGCCAGCAGCGTAGGAGCAGAGGCGGGCGGGCATACGCAGTATTTT	CASSVGAEAGGHTQYF
-	TRBV19	TRBJ1-3	-	16	TGTGCCAGTAGTGAATCGTGGACAGCCTCTGGAAACACCATATATTTT	CASSESWTASGNTIYF
few	TRBV5-1	TRBJ2-7	-	16	TGCGCCAGCAGCTCGGGATTCACAGTCCTGGAAACCGAGCAGTACTTC	CASSSGFTVLETEQYF
-	TRBV18	TRBJ2-1	TRBD2	17	TGTGCCAGCTCAAGGACTAGCGGGGGACTAACCTACAATGAGCAGTTCTTC	CASSRTSGGLTYNEQFF
-	TRBV30	TRBJ2-7	TRBD1	14	TGTGCCTGTGCCCGGGACAGGGTTAGCTACGAGCAGTACTTC	CACARDRVSYEQYF
-	TRBV19	TRBJ1-4	-	14	TGTGCCAGTAGTATGCACAGGTTTAATGAAAAACTGTTTTTT	CASSMHRFNEKLFF
-	TRBV10-3	TRBJ1-4	-	15	TGTGCCATCAGTGAGAAGGGACTCGTTACCGAAAAACTGTTTTTT	CAISEKGLVTEKLFF
few	TRBV7-3	TRBJ2-3	-	15	TGTGCCAGCAGCTTACAACCCCGAGGTACAGATACGCAGTATTTT	CASSLQPRGTDTQYF
-	TRBV4-3	TRBJ2-3	-	17	TGCGCCAGCAGCCTCTGGTCCCCCTCAGGGTTCACAGATACGCAGTATTTT	CASSLWSPSGFTDTQYF
-	TRBV5-1	TRBJ2-5	TRBD1	15	TGCGCCAGCAGCTTAGACAGGGTGGTCGAAGAGACCCAGTACTTC	CASSLDRVVEETQYF
-	TRBV28	TRBJ2-7	-	14	TGTGCCAGCAGTATACACAGGAGCTCCTACGAGCAGTACTTC	CASSIHRSSYEQYF
-	TRBV6-1	TRBJ2-3	TRBD2	18	TGTGCCAGCAGTGCCTCGGGTTTAAGCGGGGGGGCAAAGGATACGCAGTATTTT	CASSASGLSGGAKDTQYF
-	TRBV11-2	TRBJ2-7	-	14	TGTGCCAGCAGCCAAACCGGGATTTCCTACGAGCAGTACTTC	CASSQTGISYEQYF
-	TRBV11-2	TRBJ1-1	-	14	TGTGCCAGCAGCCCTCGCTACGGTAACACTGAAGCTTTCTTT	CASSPRYGNTEAFF
-	TRBV6-1	TRBJ2-1	-	12	TGTGCCAGCTTAATCAGGGGCAATGAGCAGTTCTTC	CASLIRGNEQFF
-	TRBV27	TRBJ2-6	-	17	TGTGCCAGCACCCTAACCCGACACCACTCTGGGGCCAACGTCCTGACTTTC	CASTLTRHHSGANVLTF
-	TRBV2	TRBJ1-2	-	15	TGTGCCAGCAGTGAAGCGAGACAGAAGCTCTATGGCTACACCTTC	CASSEARQKLYGYTF
-	TRBV6-5	TRBJ1-4	-	14	TGTGCCAGCAGTCGACAGCGCGCTAATGAAAAACTGTTTTTT	CASSRQRANEKLFF
few	TRBV4-1	TRBJ2-2	-	16	TGCGCCAGCAGCCCAACAATGACAGAAAACACCGGGGAGCTGTTTTTT	CASSPTMTENTGELFF
few	TRBV5-6	TRBJ2-7	TRBD1	14	TGTGCCAGCAGGGCCGGGACAGGGTACCACGAGCAGTACTTC	CASRAGTGYHEQYF
-	TRBV7-7	TRBJ2-5	-	14	TGTGCTAGCAGCCCTAGGGGCAGGATGGAGACCCAGTACTTC	CASSPRGRMETQYF
-	TRBV6-6	TRBJ2-7	TRBD2	14	TGTGCCAGCAGTTACACGGGGGGGCAGTACGAGCAGTACTTC	CASSYTGGQYEQYF
-	TRBV27	TRBJ1-2	-	15	TGTGCCAGCAGCCCGGAGGGCGGCGCTAACTATGGCTACACCTTC	CASSPEGGANYGYTF
-	TRBV19	TRBJ1-2	-	14	TGTGCCAGTAAGGAGGCTACCACTAACTATGGCTACACCTTC	CASKEATTNYGYTF
-	TRBV6-6	TRBJ2-5	TRBD1	13	TGTGCCAGCAGTCTCGGGACAGGGAATGACCAGTACTTC	CASSLGTGNDQYF
-	TRBV27	TRBJ1-4	TRBD1	15	TGTGCCAGCAGTTTGACAGGGGAAATTAATGAAAAACTGTTTTTT	CASSLTGEINEKLFF
-	TRBV28	TRBJ1-5	-	14	TGTGCCAGCACCACCCCGGGGGAGGGGAGGCCCCAGCATTTT	CASTTPGEGRPQHF
-	TRBV2	TRBJ1-1	-	13	TGTGCCAGCCGGGCGGGACGAGACACTGAAGCTTTCTTT	CASRAGRDTEAFF
-	TRBV7-8	TRBJ1-6	-	15	TGTGCCAGCAGCCCCTCCGCGGGGGACAATTCACCCCTCCACTTT	CASSPSAGDNSPLHF
-	TRBV2	TRBJ2-2	TRBD1	15	TGTGCCAGCAGATTTGACAGGGGCGGCACCGGGGAGCTGTTTTTT	CASRFDRGGTGELFF
-	TRBV29-1	TRBJ1-1	-	13	TGCAGCGTTAGTCGGGAGCGGAACACTGAAGCTTTCTTT	CSVSRERNTEAFF
-	TRBV25-1	TRBJ1-6	TRBD1	16	TGTGCCAGCAGTGAAACCACAGGACAGGGGAAATCACCCCTCCACTTT	CASSETTGQGKSPLHF
-	TRBV12-5	TRBJ2-2	TRBD2	17	TGTGCTAGTGGTTTATGGGCCCTAGCGGGGGGAACCGGGGAGCTGTTTTTT	CASGLWALAGGTGELFF
-	TRBV4-2	TRBJ2-7	-	13	TGTGCCAGCAGCCAAGAGGAACGGGGCGAGCAGTACTTC	CASSQEERGEQYF
-	TRBV6-5	TRBJ2-5	TRBD2	15	TGTGCCAGCAGTTACGCCGGGACTACGCACGAGACCCAGTACTTC	CASSYAGTTHETQYF
-	TRBV7-2	TRBJ2-5	-	12	TGTGCCAGCAGCGGGGGGTCGGAGACCCAGTACTTC	CASSGGSETQYF
few	TRBV28	TRBJ1-1	-	15	TGTGCCAGCAGGGAGGTAGGGAGTGTGAACACTGAAGCTTTCTTT	CASREVGSVNTEAFF
-	TRBV2	TRBJ2-7	-	11	TGTGCCAGCAGGCTAGAGTACGAGCAGTACTTC	CASRLEYEQYF
-	TRBV28	TRBJ1-1	-	14	TGTGCCAGCACCTTGCCACTACAGGGAACTGAAGCTTTCTTT	CASTLPLQGTEAFF